The clone carrying this T cell receptor beta chain was seen ten or more times. Its specificity is unknown. Co-extracted RNA and DNA came from around 20-30 mg of unsorted bulk tissue. Patients underwent surgical resection for primary liver carcinoma. Five discrete regions of every tumor underwent sampling. The data were obtained in a study of tumor-infiltrating lymphocytes in primary liver carcinoma. Trimming pared 0 bases from V and 1 base from J, leaving 7 bases between. CDR3 size: 15 residues. CDR1 is MNHEY and CDR2 is SVGEGT in the germline V gene. General study points: It was in tumors, not blood, that the top-250-clone fraction was significantly higher (p = 0.039). Tumor region pairs showed greater overlap than either tumor-adjacent or tumor-blood pairs did.

Synthesis of TCR beta cDNA was carried out from 500 ng total RNA with a constant-region primer. Researchers made the TCR beta libraries by running three nested multiplex PCR rounds with slightly modified ARM-PCR. Amplification in the first two PCR rounds was performed using TRBV1-TRBV30 forward primers and a C-beta reverse primer for roughly 9 cycles each. In TCRdb, the multiplex PCR reads were re-called with MiXCR into one record per CDR3 protein. Among about 110,000 distinct CDR3 sequences, about four fifths were seen once, and the ten largest hold approximately 18%. The receptor's source is a middle-aged man with primary liver carcinoma and hepatitis B virus infection. The rearrangement joins TRBV6-2 or TRBV6-3 to TRBJ2-1, with D perhaps TRBD2 (5 bases). The sample consisted of liver tumor tissue from sampling region 3. The subset denotes: tumor region T3, left-lateral pole. Here the CDR3 DNA reads TGTGCCAGCAGTTACTCAGGCGGGTCCTACAATGAGCAGTTCTTC. It codes for CASSYSGGSYNEQFF.